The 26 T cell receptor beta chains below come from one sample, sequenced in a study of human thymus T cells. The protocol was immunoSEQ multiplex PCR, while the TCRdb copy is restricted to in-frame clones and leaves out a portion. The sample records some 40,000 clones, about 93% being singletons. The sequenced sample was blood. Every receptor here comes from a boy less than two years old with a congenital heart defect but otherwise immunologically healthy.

The CDR3 spells CASSLRIESEQFF. The CDR3, as DNA: TGTGCCAGCAGCTTAAGGATTGAGAGTGAGCAGTTCTTC. This chain links TRBV7-2 with TRBJ2-1; D ambiguous. The length of the CDR3 is 13 residues. In germline, CDR1 is SGHTA, CDR2 FQGNSA. V was pared by 2 bases and J by 9 bases, with 11 bases between.

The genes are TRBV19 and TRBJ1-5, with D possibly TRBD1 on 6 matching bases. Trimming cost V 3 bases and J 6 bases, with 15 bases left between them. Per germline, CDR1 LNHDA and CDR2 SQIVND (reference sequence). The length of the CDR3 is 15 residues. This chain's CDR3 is CASSIRGASTQPQHF. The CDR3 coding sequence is TGTGCCAGTAGTATCAGGGGCGCGTCTACTCAGCCCCAGCATTTT. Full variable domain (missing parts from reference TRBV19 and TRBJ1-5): DGGITQSPKYLFRKEGQNVTLSCEQNLNHDAMYWYRQDPGQGLRLIYYSQIVNDFQKGDIAEGYSVSREKKESFPLTVTSAQKNPTAFYLCASSIRGASTQPQHFGDGTRLSIL.

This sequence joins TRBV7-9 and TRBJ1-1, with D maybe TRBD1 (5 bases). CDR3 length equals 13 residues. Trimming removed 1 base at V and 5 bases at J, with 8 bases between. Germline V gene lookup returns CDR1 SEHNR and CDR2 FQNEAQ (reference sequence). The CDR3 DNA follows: TGTGCCAGCAGCTTAGATGGGGGTACTGAAGCTTTCTTT. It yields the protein CASSLDGGTEAFF. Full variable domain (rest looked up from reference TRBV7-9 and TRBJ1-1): DTGVSQNPRHKITKRGQNVTFRCDPISEHNRLYWYRQTLGQGPEFLTYFQNEAQLEKSRLLSDRFSAERPKGSFSTLEIQRTEQGDSAMYLCASSLDGGTEAFFGQGTRLTVV.

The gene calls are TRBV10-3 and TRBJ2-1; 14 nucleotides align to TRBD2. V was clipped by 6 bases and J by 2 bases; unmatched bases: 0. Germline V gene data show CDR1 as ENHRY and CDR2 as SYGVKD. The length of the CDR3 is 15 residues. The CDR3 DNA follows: TGTGCCATCAGGACTAGCGGGGGGGCCTACAATGAGCAGTTCTTC. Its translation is CAIRTSGGAYNEQFF.

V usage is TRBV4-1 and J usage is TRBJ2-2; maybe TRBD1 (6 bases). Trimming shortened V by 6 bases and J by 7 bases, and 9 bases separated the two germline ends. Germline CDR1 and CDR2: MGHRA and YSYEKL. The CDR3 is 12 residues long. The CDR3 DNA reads TGCGCCAGCAGGCAGGGGAGCGGGGAGCTGTTTTTT. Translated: CASRQGSGELFF.

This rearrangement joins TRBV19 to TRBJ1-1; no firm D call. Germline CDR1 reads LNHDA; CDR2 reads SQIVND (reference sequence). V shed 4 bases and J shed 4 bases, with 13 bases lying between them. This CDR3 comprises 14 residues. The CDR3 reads CASSTPDRSTEAFF. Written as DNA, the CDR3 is TGTGCCAGTAGTACACCGGACCGAAGCACTGAAGCTTTCTTT.

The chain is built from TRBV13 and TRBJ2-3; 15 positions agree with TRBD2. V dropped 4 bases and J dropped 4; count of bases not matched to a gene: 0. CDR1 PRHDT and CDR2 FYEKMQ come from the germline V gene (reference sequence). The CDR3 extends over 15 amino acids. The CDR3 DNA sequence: TGTGCCAGCAGCTGGACTAGCGGGGGGGCAGATACGCAGTATTTT. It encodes CASSWTSGGADTQYF.

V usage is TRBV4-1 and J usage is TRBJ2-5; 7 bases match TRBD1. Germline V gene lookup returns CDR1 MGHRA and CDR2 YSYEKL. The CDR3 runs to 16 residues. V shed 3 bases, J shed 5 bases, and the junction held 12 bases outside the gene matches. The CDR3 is CASSQTGTVRGETQYF. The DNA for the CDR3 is TGCGCCAGCAGCCAGACCGGGACAGTTAGGGGGGAGACCCAGTACTTC.

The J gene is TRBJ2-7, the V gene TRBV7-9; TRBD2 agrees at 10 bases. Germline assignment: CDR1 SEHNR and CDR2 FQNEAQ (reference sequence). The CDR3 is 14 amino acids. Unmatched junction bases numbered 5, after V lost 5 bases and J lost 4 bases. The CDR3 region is CASSTPSGGYEQYF. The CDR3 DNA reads TGTGCCAGCAGCACCCCTAGCGGGGGTTACGAGCAGTACTTC.

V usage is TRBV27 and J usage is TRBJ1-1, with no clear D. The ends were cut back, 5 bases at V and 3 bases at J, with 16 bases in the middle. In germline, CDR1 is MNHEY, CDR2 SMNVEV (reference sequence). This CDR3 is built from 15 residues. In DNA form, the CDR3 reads TGTGCCAGCAGTCCCCTGGGCCTTTCCTACACTGAAGCTTTCTTT. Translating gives CASSPLGLSYTEAFF.

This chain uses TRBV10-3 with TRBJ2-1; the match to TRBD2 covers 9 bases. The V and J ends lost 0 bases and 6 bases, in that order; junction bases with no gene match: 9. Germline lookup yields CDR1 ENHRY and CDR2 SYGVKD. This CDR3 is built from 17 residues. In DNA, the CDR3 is TGTGCCATCAGTGAGTCCCTAGCGGGGATTCCTAGCAATGAGCAGTTCTTC. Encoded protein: CAISESLAGIPSNEQFF.

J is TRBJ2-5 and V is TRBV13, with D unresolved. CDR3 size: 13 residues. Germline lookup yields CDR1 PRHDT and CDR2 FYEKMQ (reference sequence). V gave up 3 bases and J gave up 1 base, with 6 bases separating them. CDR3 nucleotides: TGTGCCAGCAGCTTTAACAGCCAAGAGACCCAGTACTTC. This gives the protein CASSFNSQETQYF.

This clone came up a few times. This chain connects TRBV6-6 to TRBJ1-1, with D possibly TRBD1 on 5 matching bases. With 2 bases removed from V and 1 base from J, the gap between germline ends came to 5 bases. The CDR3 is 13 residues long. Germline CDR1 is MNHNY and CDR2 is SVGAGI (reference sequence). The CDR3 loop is CASSYRGNTEAFF. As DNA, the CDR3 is TGTGCCAGCAGTTACAGGGGGAACACTGAAGCTTTCTTT.

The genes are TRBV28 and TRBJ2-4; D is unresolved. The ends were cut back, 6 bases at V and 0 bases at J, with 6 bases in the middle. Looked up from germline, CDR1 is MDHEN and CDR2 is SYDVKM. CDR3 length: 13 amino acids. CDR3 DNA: TGTGCCAGCAGCTCACCAGCCAAAAACATTCAGTACTTC. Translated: CASSSPAKNIQYF.

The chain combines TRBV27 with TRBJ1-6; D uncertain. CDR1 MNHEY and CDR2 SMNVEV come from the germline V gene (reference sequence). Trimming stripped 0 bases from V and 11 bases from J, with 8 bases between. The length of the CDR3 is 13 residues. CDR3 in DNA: TGTGCCAGCAGTTTATCCGGTTTTGCACCCCTCCACTTT. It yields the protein CASSLSGFAPLHF.

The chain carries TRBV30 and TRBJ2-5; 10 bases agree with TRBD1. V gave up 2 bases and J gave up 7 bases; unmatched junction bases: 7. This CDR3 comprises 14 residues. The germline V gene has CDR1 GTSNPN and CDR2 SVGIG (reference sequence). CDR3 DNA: TGTGCCTGGAGTCGACGGACAGGGGGGGCGACCCAGTACTTC. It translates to CAWSRRTGGATQYF.

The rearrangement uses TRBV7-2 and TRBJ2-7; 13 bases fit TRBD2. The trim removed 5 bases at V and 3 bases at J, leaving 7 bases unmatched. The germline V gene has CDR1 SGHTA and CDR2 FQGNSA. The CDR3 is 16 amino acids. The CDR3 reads CASSRRTSGGLYEQYF. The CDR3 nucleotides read TGTGCCAGCAGCCGTCGGACTAGCGGGGGTCTCTACGAGCAGTACTTC.

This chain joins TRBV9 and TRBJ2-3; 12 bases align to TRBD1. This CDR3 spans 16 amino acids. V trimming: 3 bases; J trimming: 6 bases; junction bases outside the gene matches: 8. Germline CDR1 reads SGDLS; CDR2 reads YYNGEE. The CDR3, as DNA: TGTGCCAGCAGCGCCCGGGACAGGGGGCGAGGGGATACGCAGTATTTT. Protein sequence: CASSARDRGRGDTQYF.

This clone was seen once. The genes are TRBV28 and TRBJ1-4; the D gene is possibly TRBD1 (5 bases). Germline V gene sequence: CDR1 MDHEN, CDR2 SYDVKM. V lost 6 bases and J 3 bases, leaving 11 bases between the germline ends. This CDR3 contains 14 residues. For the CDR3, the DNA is TGTGCCAGCAGGTACCAGGGTGCTAATGAAAAACTGTTTTTT. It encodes CASRYQGANEKLFF.

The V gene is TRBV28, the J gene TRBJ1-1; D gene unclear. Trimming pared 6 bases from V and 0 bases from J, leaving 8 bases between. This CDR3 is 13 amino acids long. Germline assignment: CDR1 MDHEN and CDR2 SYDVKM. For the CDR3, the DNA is TGTGCCAGCAGAGGGAGCATGAACACTGAAGCTTTCTTT. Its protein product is CASRGSMNTEAFF.

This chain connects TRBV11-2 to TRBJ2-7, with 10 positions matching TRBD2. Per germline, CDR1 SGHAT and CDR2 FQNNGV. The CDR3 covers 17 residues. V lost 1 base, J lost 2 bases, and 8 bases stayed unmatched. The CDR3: CASSLASGGGITYEQYF. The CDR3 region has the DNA TGTGCCAGCAGCTTAGCCAGCGGGGGGGGTATAACCTACGAGCAGTACTTC.

The CDR3 DNA is TGTGCCAGTAGTATAGGGGCGAACACCGGGGAGCTGTTTTTT. Protein product: CASSIGANTGELFF. The chain uses TRBV19 and TRBJ2-2; no clear D gene. V was shortened by 1 base and J by 0 bases, with 3 bases between the two germline ends. This CDR3 comprises 14 residues. The germline V gene has CDR1 LNHDA and CDR2 SQIVND (reference sequence).

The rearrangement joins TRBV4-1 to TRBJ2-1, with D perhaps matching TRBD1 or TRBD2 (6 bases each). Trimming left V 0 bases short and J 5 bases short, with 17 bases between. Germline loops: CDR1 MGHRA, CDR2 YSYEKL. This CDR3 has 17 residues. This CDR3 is CASSQDIRGARNNEQFF. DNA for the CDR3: TGCGCCAGCAGCCAAGATATTAGGGGGGCCAGGAACAATGAGCAGTTCTTC.

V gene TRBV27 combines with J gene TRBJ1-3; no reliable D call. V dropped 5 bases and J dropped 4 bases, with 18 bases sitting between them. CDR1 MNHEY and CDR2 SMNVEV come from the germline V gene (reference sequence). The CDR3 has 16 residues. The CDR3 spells CASSKPQEGNGNTIYF. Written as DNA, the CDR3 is TGTGCCAGCAGTAAACCCCAGGAGGGAAACGGAAACACCATATATTTT.

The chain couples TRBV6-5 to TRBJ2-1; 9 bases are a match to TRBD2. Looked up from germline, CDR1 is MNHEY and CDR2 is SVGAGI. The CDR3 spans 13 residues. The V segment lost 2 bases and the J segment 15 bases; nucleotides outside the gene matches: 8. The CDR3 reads CASSYPGTSKPFF. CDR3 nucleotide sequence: TGTGCCAGCAGTTACCCAGGGACTAGCAAACCGTTCTTC.

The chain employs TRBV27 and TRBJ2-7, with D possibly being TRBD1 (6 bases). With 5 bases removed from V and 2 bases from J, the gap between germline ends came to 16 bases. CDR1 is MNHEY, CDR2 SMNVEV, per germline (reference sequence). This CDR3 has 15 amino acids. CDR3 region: CASSVGRGLTYEQYF. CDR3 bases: TGTGCCAGCAGTGTTGGAAGGGGGTTGACCTACGAGCAGTACTTC.